The next 23 T cell receptor beta chains were all read from a single sample in a study of OX40 agonist ivuxolimab in advanced cancers. Clones were read by immunoSEQ multiplex PCR, and TCRdb kept only the in-frame ones, dropping some. The sample contains more than 50,000 clones, 84% of which appear only once. The sample in question was CD4+ or CD8+ T cells sorted from blood, obtained in a trial of the OX40 agonist ivuxolimab. The receptors originated from an adult with an advanced solid tumor such as melanoma, head and neck, liver or kidney cancer.

A single count supports this clone. The V call is TRBV7-6, the J call TRBJ2-5, with a tentative D call TRBD2 (6 bases). Per germline, CDR1 SGHVS and CDR2 FNYEAQ. The length of the CDR3 is 15 residues. V was pared by 4 bases and J by 1 base, with 13 bases between. CDR3 in amino acids: CASSSPRGVQETQYF. In DNA form, the CDR3 reads TGTGCCAGCAGCTCCCCACGCGGGGTCCAAGAGACCCAGTACTTC.

The chain has TRBV11-2 and TRBJ1-6; no reliable D call. This CDR3 is 15 amino acids long. The V and J ends lost 5 bases and 8 bases respectively, with 16 bases between them. The germline V gene encodes CDR1 SGHAT and CDR2 FQNNGV. The CDR3 coding sequence is TGTGCCAGCAGCAAAATTAGTCAGCGTGATTCACCCCTCCACTTT. As protein: CASSKISQRDSPLHF.

This clone was counted once. The V call is TRBV5-6, the J call TRBJ1-2; D remains unclear. The ends were cut back, 3 bases at V and 2 bases at J, with 8 bases in the middle. The CDR3 extends over 13 amino acids. Germline loops: CDR1 SGHDT, CDR2 YYEEEE. CDR3 bases: TGTGCCAGCAGCTCCCCAGGAAACTATGGCTACACCTTC. Its protein product is CASSSPGNYGYTF.

The chain joins TRBV6-6 to TRBJ1-2; D is unresolved. Trimming took off 2 bases at V and 6 bases at J, with 13 bases between the two ends. The CDR3 has 14 residues. The germline gives CDR1 MNHNY, CDR2 SVGAGI (reference sequence). This CDR3 is CASSYQIGLNGYTF. The CDR3 DNA is TGTGCCAGCAGTTACCAAATCGGACTCAATGGCTACACCTTC.

A few counts support this clone. This chain links TRBV7-8 with TRBJ2-4; 7 bases match TRBD1. Germline V lookup: CDR1 SGHVS, CDR2 FQNEAQ. The V gene end was trimmed by 5 bases and the J gene end by 1 base; junction bases not matched to a gene: 8. This CDR3 has 16 amino acids. The CDR3 sequence: CASSSDRVGAKNIQYF. For the CDR3, the DNA is TGTGCCAGCAGCAGCGACAGGGTAGGGGCCAAAAACATTCAGTACTTC.

The V and J genes are TRBV2 and TRBJ2-5, with 13 bases fitting TRBD2. With 4 bases clipped from V and 5 bases from J, the junction kept 4 bases outside the gene matches. Looked up from germline, CDR1 is SNHLY and CDR2 is FYNNEI. The CDR3 loop spans 15 amino acids. CDR3 DNA: TGTGCCAGCAGTGCCGGGACTAGCGGGACTGAGACCCAGTACTTC. Protein product: CASSAGTSGTETQYF.

The J gene is TRBJ1-1, the V gene TRBV28; 9 bases agree with TRBD1. Germline V gives CDR1 MDHEN, CDR2 SYDVKM. CDR3 size: 16 residues. The junction had 11 bases not matched to a gene; V was cut back by 5 bases and J by 4 bases. The CDR3 nucleotides are TGTGCCAGCAGTCCGCCCCCGGGACAGGGCACCACTGAAGCTTTCTTT. As protein: CASSPPPGQGTTEAFF.

CDR3 sequence reads: CAISELGYGTQYF. The CDR3 nucleotides read TGTGCCATCAGTGAATTGGGATACGGTACGCAGTATTTT. The chain couples TRBV10-3 to TRBJ2-3, with unresolved D. V lost 3 bases and J lost 8, with 12 bases in between. From germline, CDR1 is ENHRY and CDR2 SYGVKD. The CDR3 has 13 residues.

The rearrangement uses TRBV5-4 and TRBJ1-1; no clear D. V lost 4 bases to trimming and J lost 1 base, with 8 bases between them. Germline V CDR1 and CDR2: SGHNT, YYREEE (reference sequence). This CDR3 has 13 residues. The CDR3 nucleotides read TGTGCCAGCAGCACCCCAGGGAACACTGAAGCTTTCTTT. As protein: CASSTPGNTEAFF.

This clone showed up just once. This chain connects TRBV5-1 to TRBJ2-7, with 7 bases that match TRBD1. The CDR3 contains 13 residues. The junction had 3 bases not matched to a gene; V was cut back by 4 bases and J by 2 bases. Germline values: CDR1 SGHRS, CDR2 YFSETQ. CDR3 nucleotides: TGCGCCAGCAGCCCACAGGGGACCTACGAGCAGTACTTC. It specifies CASSPQGTYEQYF.

This chain links TRBV19 with TRBJ1-5, with D maybe TRBD1 (6 bases). This CDR3 region has 15 residues. Germline lookup yields CDR1 LNHDA and CDR2 SQIVND (reference sequence). V was trimmed by 6 bases and J by 2 bases, leaving 14 bases between them. As DNA, the CDR3 is TGTGCCAGTAGGCGGACAGCCGGCGGCAATCAGCCCCAGCATTTT. Its translation: CASRRTAGGNQPQHF.

Regarding this clone: The junction departs from the called germline gene at one end, perhaps through a read error. This chain uses TRBV7-9 with TRBJ1-4; the match to TRBD1 covers 9 bases. Germline CDR1 and CDR2: SEHNR and FQNEAQ (reference sequence). The CDR3 sequence is 17 residues long. This chain's CDR3 is CTSSRVPGQGGNEKLFF. CDR3 sequence (DNA): TGTACCAGCAGCAGAGTCCCGGGACAGGGAGGTAATGAAAAACTGTTTTTT. Together with reference TRBV7-9 and TRBJ1-4, the CDR3 gives the full variable domain: DTGVSQNPRHKITKRGQNVTFRCDPISEHNRLYWYRQTLGQGPEFLTYFQNEAQLEKSRLLSDRFSAERPKGSFSTLEIQRTEQGDSAMYLCTSSRVPGQGGNEKLFFGSGTQLSVL.

This clone was found once. The V call is TRBV4-3, the J call TRBJ1-1; 7 bases line up with TRBD1. V lost 3 bases, J lost 0 bases, and 10 bases stayed unmatched. In germline, CDR1 is LGHNA, CDR2 YSLEER. This CDR3 has 17 residues. Here the CDR3 DNA reads TGCGCCAGCAGCCATCGGACAGGCGACATCATGAACACTGAAGCTTTCTTT. Its translation is CASSHRTGDIMNTEAFF.

The chain's CDR3 is CASSLGGTGRSFTDTQYF. DNA of the CDR3: TGTGCCAGCAGCTTAGGGGGGACAGGGCGGTCGTTCACAGATACGCAGTATTTT. The chain combines TRBV7-2 with TRBJ2-3; 9 nucleotides agree with TRBD1. V lost 1 base to trimming and J lost 2 bases; unmatched junction nucleotides: 10. The CDR3 covers 18 residues. Germline V CDR1 and CDR2: SGHTA, FQGNSA.

The chain has TRBV5-5 and TRBJ1-5, with TRBD1 matching 7 bases. The germline gives CDR1 SGHKS, CDR2 YYEKEE (reference sequence). V dropped 4 bases and J dropped 8; count of bases not matched to a gene: 3. This CDR3 has 12 amino acids. The CDR3 reads CASSRGTEPQHF. As DNA, the CDR3 is TGTGCCAGCAGCCGCGGGACAGAGCCCCAGCATTTT. The variable domain in full, completed from reference TRBV5-5 and TRBJ1-5, reads DAGVTQSPTHLIKTRGQQVTLRCSPISGHKSVSWYQQVLGQGPQFIFQYYEKEERGRGNFPDRFSARQFPNYSSELNVNALLLGDSALYLCASSRGTEPQHFGDGTRLSIL.

The chain joins TRBV2 to TRBJ2-3; D not certain. Germline V gene data show CDR1 as SNHLY and CDR2 as FYNNEI. Trimming shortened V by 7 bases and J by 0 bases, and 17 bases separated the two germline ends. The CDR3 spans 16 residues. Written as DNA, the CDR3 is TGTGCCAGCACCTACACATTCCGTTCTAGCACAGATACGCAGTATTTT. This gives the protein CASTYTFRSSTDTQYF.

The chain employs TRBV5-5 and TRBJ1-5; D gene uncertain. Germline V gives CDR1 SGHKS, CDR2 YYEKEE (reference sequence). V was pared by 4 bases and J by 2 bases, with 22 bases between. CDR3 size: 18 residues. The CDR3, as DNA: TGTGCCAGCAGCCGAGAGAGGATTAAGGGTTCAGGCAATCAGCCCCAGCATTTT. This translates into CASSRERIKGSGNQPQHF.

This clone is medium-sized. V usage is TRBV18 and J usage is TRBJ1-1; D is unclear. Trimming took off 1 base at V and 9 bases at J, with 15 bases between the two ends. Germline V gives CDR1 KGHSH, CDR2 LQKENI. This CDR3 comprises 14 residues. CDR3 nucleotides: TGTGCCAGCTCACCACTTAGCAACCAAATTCAAGCTTTCTTT. The encoded protein is CASSPLSNQIQAFF. The full variable domain, its missing parts supplied by reference TRBV18 and TRBJ1-1, is NAGVMQNPRHLVRRRGQEARLRCSPMKGHSHVYWYRQLPEEGLKFMVYLQKENIIDESGMPKERFSAEFPKEGPSILRIQQVVRGDSAAYFCASSPLSNQIQAFFGQGTRLTVV.

The rearrangement links TRBV19 to TRBJ2-5; D not certain. The CDR3 contains 13 residues. Germline CDR1 and CDR2: LNHDA and SQIVND (reference sequence). The V and J ends lost 3 bases and 6 bases respectively, with 11 bases between them. CDR3 sequence: CASSISLHQTQYF. DNA of the CDR3: TGTGCCAGTAGTATCAGCCTCCACCAGACCCAGTACTTC. Drawing the rest from reference TRBV19 and TRBJ2-5, the complete variable domain is DGGITQSPKYLFRKEGQNVTLSCEQNLNHDAMYWYRQDPGQGLRLIYYSQIVNDFQKGDIAEGYSVSREKKESFPLTVTSAQKNPTAFYLCASSISLHQTQYFGPGTRLLVL.

The V call is TRBV7-9, the J call TRBJ2-5, with D maybe TRBD1 (6 bases). Germline V lookup: CDR1 SEHNR, CDR2 FQNEAQ (reference sequence). There are 14 residues in the CDR3. V was pared by 1 base and J by 5 bases, with 11 bases between. CDR3 loop: CASSLDAGVETQYF. The CDR3 DNA follows: TGTGCCAGCAGCTTAGATGCAGGGGTTGAGACCCAGTACTTC.

The chain uses TRBV4-1 and TRBJ1-1, with D perhaps TRBD1 (6 bases). This CDR3 region has 14 residues. Germline V CDR1 and CDR2: MGHRA, YSYEKL. Trimming cost V 5 bases and J 5 bases, with 15 bases left between them. CDR3 amino acids: CASSENRARTEAFF. CDR3 sequence (DNA): TGCGCCAGCAGCGAAAACAGGGCGAGGACTGAAGCTTTCTTT.

The chain is built from TRBV21-1 and TRBJ2-2; the D call TRBD1 from the table was never checked on the DNA. TRBV21-1 is a pseudogene locus. This CDR3 comprises 15 residues. The CDR3 sequence is CASSPQTGSVGELFF. CDR3 bases: TGTGCCAGCAGCCCCCAGACAGGGTCGGTCGGGGAGCTGTTTTTT.

J is TRBJ2-1 and V is TRBV27; TRBD1 agrees at 7 bases. Germline CDR1 is MNHEY and CDR2 is SMNVEV (reference sequence). The CDR3 consists of 16 residues. V gave up 1 base and J gave up 2 bases; unmatched junction bases: 5. The CDR3: CASSLLGGGPYNEQFF. In DNA, the CDR3 is TGTGCCAGCAGTTTATTAGGGGGCGGCCCCTACAATGAGCAGTTCTTC.